This T cell receptor (beta chain) emerged from a study of blood T cell repertoires in COVID-19. About the research overall: Before being deemed recovered, Cohort 3 donors had two negative PCRs, clearance, or symptom resolution. Some COVID-19 samples were acute and others convalescent; all came from the United States, Italy and Spain.

The protocol was immunoSEQ multiplex PCR, while the TCRdb copy is restricted to in-frame clones and leaves out a portion. The data show roughly 200,000 clones, about 88% seen once. The CDR3 totals 13 residues. CDR1 and CDR2 (germline): SGDLS, YYNGEE. V was pared by 3 bases and J by 6 bases, with 13 bases between. The genes are TRBV9 and TRBJ2-7; TRBD1 might be the D (6 bases). The sequence was collected from a woman aged 40 to 50 in a cohort exposed to, infected with or recovered from COVID-19 (not recorded which). Sequenced material: PBMCs or T cells enriched from blood (not recorded which). The CDR3 bases are TGTGCCAGCAGCGGTCAGGGGCCAGGCGAGCAGTACTTC. Translation: CASSGQGPGEQYF.